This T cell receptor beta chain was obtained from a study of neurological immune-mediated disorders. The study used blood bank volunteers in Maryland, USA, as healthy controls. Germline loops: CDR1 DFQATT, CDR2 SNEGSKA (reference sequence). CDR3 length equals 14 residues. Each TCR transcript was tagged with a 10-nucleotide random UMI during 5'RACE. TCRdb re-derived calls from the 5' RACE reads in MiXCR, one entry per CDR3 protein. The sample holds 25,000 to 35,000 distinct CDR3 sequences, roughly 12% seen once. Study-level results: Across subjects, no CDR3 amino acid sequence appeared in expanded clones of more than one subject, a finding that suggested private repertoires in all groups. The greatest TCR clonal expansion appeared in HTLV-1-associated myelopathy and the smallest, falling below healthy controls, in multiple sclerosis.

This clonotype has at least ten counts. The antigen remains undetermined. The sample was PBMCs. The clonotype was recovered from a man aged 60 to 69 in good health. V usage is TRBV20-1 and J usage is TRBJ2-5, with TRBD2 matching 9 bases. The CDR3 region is CSFRLAAFRETQYF. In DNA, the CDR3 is TGCAGCTTCCGACTAGCGGCCTTCCGGGAGACCCAGTACTTC.